There are a few counts of the clone carrying this T cell receptor (beta chain). Trimming left V 5 bases short and J 1 base short, with 10 bases between. The germline V gene has CDR1 KGHDR and CDR2 SFDVKD. CDR3 length: 15 amino acids. These data belong to a study of response to subunit inactivated influenza vaccine. TCRdb recomputed calls from the RT-PCR reads with MiXCR, one row per CDR3 protein. The sample contains about 570,000 distinct CDR3 sequences, about 11% of which appear only once. The same data also went into a second study, on T cells expressing NK-cell markers. According to that study: TCR beta cDNA was generated via 5'RACE template switching incorporating UMIs.

The sample in question was PBMCs from blood, obtained on the day of vaccination. The sequence derives from a man between 45 and 60 years old who received an inactivated influenza vaccine. The gene calls are TRBV24-1 and TRBJ2-2; unclear D gene. Written as DNA, the CDR3 is TGTGCCACCAGTGGGGCAGCCCAGAACACCGGGGAGCTGTTTTTT. Its protein product is CATSGAAQNTGELFF.